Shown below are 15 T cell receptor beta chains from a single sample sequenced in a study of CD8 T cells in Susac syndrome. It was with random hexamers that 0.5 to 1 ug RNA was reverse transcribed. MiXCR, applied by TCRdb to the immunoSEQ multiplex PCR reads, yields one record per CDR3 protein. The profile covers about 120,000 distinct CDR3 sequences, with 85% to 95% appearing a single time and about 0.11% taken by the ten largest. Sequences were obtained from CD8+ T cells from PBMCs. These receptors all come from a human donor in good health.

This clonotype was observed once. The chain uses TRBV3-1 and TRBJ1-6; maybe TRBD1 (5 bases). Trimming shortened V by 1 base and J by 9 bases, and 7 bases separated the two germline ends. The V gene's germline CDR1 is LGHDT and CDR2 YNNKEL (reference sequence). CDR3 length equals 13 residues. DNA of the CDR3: TGTGCCAGCAGCCAAGGGGGGATTTCACCCCTCCACTTT. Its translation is CASSQGGISPLHF.

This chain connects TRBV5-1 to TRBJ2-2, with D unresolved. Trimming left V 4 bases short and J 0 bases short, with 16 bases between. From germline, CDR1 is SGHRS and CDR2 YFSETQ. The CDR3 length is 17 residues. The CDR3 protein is CASSQLFRTANTGELFF. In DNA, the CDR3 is TGCGCCAGCAGCCAATTGTTTCGGACGGCGAACACCGGGGAGCTGTTTTTT.

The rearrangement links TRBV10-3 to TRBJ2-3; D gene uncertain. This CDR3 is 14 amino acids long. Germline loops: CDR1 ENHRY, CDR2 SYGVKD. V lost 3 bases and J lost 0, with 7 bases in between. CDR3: CAISEGRSTDTQYF. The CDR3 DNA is TGTGCCATCAGTGAAGGCAGAAGCACAGATACGCAGTATTTT.

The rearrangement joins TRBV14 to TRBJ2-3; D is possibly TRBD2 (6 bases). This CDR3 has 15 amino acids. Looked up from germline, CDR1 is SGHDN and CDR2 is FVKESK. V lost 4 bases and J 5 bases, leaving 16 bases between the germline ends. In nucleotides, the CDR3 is TGTGCCAGCAGCCTGATGTCGGGAGTTATAGATACGCAGTATTTT. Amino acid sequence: CASSLMSGVIDTQYF.

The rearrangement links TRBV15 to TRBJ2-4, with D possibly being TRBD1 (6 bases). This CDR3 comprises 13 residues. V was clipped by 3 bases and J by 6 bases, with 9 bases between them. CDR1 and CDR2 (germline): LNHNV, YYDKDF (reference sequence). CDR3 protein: CATSRGHVNIQYF. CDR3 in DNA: TGTGCCACCAGCAGGGGACATGTAAACATTCAGTACTTC.

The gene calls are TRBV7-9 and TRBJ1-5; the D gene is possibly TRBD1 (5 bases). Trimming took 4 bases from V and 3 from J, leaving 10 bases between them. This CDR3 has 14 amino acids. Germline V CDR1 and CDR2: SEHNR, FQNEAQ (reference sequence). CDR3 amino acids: CASSYGGVNQPQHF. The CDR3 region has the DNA TGTGCCAGCAGCTACGGGGGGGTCAATCAGCCCCAGCATTTT. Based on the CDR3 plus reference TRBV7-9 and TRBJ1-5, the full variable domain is DTGVSQNPRHKITKRGQNVTFRCDPISEHNRLYWYRQTLGQGPEFLTYFQNEAQLEKSRLLSDRFSAERPKGSFSTLEIQRTEQGDSAMYLCASSYGGVNQPQHFGDGTRLSIL.

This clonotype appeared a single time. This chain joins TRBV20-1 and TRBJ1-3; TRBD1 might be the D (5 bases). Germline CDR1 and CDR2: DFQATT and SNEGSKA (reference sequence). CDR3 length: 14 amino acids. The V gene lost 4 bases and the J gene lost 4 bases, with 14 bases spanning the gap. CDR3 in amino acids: CSAKATAQGNTIYF. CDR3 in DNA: TGCAGTGCTAAAGCGACAGCGCAAGGAAACACCATATATTTT.

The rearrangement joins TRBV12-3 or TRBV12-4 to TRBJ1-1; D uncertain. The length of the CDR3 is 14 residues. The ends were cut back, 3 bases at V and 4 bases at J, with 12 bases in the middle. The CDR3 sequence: CASSFRRAGTEAFF. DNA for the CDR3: TGTGCCAGCAGTTTCAGACGGGCCGGCACTGAAGCTTTCTTT.

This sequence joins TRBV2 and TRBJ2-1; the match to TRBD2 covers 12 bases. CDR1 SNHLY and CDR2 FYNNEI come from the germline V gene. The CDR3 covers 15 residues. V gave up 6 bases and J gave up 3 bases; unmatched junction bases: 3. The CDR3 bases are TGTGCCAGCAGAGTGACTAGCGGGGGCTACAATGAGCAGTTCTTC. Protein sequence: CASRVTSGGYNEQFF.

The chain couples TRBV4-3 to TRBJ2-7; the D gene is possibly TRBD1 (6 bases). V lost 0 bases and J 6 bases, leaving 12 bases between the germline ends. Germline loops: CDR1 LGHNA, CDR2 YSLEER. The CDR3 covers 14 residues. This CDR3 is CASSQDSRGGEQYF. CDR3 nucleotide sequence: TGCGCCAGCAGCCAAGACTCCAGGGGCGGCGAGCAGTACTTC.

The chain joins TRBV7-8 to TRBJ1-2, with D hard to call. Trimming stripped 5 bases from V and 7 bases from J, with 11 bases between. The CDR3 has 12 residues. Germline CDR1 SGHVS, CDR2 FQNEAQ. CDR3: CASSPTGVGYTF. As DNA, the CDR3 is TGTGCCAGCAGCCCCACGGGCGTTGGCTACACCTTC.

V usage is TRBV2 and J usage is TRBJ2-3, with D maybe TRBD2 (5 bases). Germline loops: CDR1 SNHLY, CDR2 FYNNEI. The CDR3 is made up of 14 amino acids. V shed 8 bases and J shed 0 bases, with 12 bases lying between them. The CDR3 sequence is CASLTRESTDTQYF. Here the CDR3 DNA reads TGTGCCAGCTTAACTCGGGAAAGCACAGATACGCAGTATTTT. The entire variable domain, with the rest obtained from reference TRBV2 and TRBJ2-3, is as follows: EPEVTQTPSHQVTQMGQEVILRCVPISNHLYFYWYRQILGQKVEFLVSFYNNEISEKSEIFDDQFSVERPDGSNFTLKIRSTKLEDSAMYFCASLTRESTDTQYFGPGTRLTVL.

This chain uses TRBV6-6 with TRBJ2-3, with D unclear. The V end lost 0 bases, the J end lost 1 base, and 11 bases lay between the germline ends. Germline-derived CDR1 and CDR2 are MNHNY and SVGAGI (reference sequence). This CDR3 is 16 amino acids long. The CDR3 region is CASSYSGAPGTDTQYF. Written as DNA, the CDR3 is TGTGCCAGCAGTTACTCTGGCGCTCCGGGCACAGATACGCAGTATTTT.

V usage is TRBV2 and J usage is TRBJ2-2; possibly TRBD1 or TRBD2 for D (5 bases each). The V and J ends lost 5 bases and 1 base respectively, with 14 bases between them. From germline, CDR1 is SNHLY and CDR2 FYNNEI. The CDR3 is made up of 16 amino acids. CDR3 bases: TGTGCCAGCAGTTACCCCAGGGAGAAGAACACCGGGGAGCTGTTTTTT. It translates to CASSYPREKNTGELFF.

CDR3 DNA sequence: TGTGCCAGCTCACCCAACAGGGCGCTCCAGCCCCAGCATTTT. Its translation: CASSPNRALQPQHF. The V and J genes are TRBV18 and TRBJ1-5, with D possibly being TRBD1 (6 bases). Germline CDR1 is KGHSH and CDR2 is LQKENI. V lost 3 bases and J 7 bases, leaving 13 bases between the germline ends. The CDR3 covers 14 residues.